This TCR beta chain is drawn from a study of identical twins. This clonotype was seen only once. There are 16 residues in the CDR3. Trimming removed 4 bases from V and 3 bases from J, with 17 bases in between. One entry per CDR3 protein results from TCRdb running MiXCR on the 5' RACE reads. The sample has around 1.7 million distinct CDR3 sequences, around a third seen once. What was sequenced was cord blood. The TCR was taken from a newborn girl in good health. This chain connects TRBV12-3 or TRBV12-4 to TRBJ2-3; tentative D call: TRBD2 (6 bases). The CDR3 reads CASSSHRRDITDTQYF. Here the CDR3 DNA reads TGTGCCAGCAGTTCCCACCGGCGGGATATAACAGATACGCAGTATTTT.